The 13 T cell receptor beta chains presented below share a single source sample, sequenced in a study of CXCR3-negative and CXCR3-positive naive CD8 T cells. Study results and limitations: Hydrophobicity was higher for TRB CDR3s found in CXCR3-positive naive cells than in CXCR3-negative naive cells.

Antigens of these TCRs are unknown. Each TRB cDNA library was prepared by 5' RACE (with UMI labels). TCRdb reprocessed the 5' RACE reads; each CDR3 protein has one entry and no DNA is given. The sample has 100,000 or so distinct CDR3 sequences. Sample: naive CXCR3+ CD8+ T cells from blood. Regarding subset: CD45RO-CCR7+CD27+CD95- naive CD8+ T cells expressing CXCR3 (TNR3+). These receptors were taken from a human donor in good health. Some clones in this sample may be carry-over from other donors' samples.

The V call is TRBV7-9, the J call TRBJ2-7; TCRdb indicates TRBD1, and absent DNA this call remains unverified. CDR3 size: 17 residues. The V gene's germline CDR1 is SEHNR and CDR2 FQNEAQ (reference sequence). The CDR3 sequence is CASSLVGDTDSSYEQYF.

The chain employs TRBV4-3 and TRBJ1-1. Per germline, CDR1 LGHNA and CDR2 YSLEER. The CDR3 has 13 amino acids. The CDR3 is CASSQTGRTEAFF.

The V call is TRBV7-6, the J call TRBJ2-7. Per germline, CDR1 SGHVS and CDR2 FNYEAQ. The CDR3 has 13 amino acids. CDR3 region: CASSHLMGYEQYF. Based on the CDR3 plus reference TRBV7-6 and TRBJ2-7, the full variable domain is GAGVSQSPRYKVTKRGQDVALRCDPISGHVSLYWYRQALGQGPEFLTYFNYEAQQDKSGLPNDRFSAERPEGSISTLTIQRTEQRDSAMYRCASSHLMGYEQYFGPGTRLTVT.

V usage is TRBV9 and J usage is TRBJ2-5; TCRdb outputs TRBD2, but without DNA this stays unchecked. The CDR3 is made up of 15 amino acids. Germline CDR1 is SGDLS and CDR2 is YYNGEE. The CDR3 loop reads CASSVAAGGRETQYF.

This chain uses TRBV28 with TRBJ2-2; the D call from TCRdb, TRBD2, cannot be confirmed without DNA. There are 17 residues in the CDR3. Germline-derived CDR1 and CDR2 are MDHEN and SYDVKM. CDR3 residues: CASSFPRASGGTGELFF.

V usage is TRBV7-9 and J usage is TRBJ2-1. Germline CDR1 reads SEHNR; CDR2 reads FQNEAQ (reference sequence). The CDR3 runs 16 residues. The CDR3: CASSSSGTLSYNEQFF.

The chain is built from TRBV29-1 and TRBJ2-1; as DNA is missing, the TRBD1 call by TCRdb cannot be tested. CDR1 SQVTM and CDR2 ANQGSEA come from the germline V gene. The CDR3 totals 14 residues. CDR3 loop: CSVPGGRGPNEQFF.

The gene calls are TRBV7-2 and TRBJ2-7; as DNA is missing, the TRBD2 call by TCRdb cannot be tested. The CDR3 is 16 residues long. The germline CDR1 and CDR2 sequences are SGHTA and FQGNSA. The CDR3 region is CASSSGTSGSSYEQYF.

The chain's CDR3 is CASSLSIAGDGRNEQFF. The chain is built from TRBV7-7 and TRBJ2-1; TCRdb reports TRBD2, a call that lacks DNA to check it against. The germline gives CDR1 SSHAT, CDR2 FNYEAQ (reference sequence). The CDR3 has 17 amino acids. The entire variable domain, with the rest obtained from reference TRBV7-7 and TRBJ2-1, is as follows: GAGVSQSPRYKVTKRGQDVTLRCDPISSHATLYWYQQALGQGPEFLTYFNYEAQPDKSGLPSDRFSAERPEGSISTLTIQRTEQRDSAMYRCASSLSIAGDGRNEQFFGPGTRLTVL.

CDR3 loop: CASSSFSNQPQHF. The chain has TRBV5-5 and TRBJ1-5. CDR3 length: 13 residues. CDR1 and CDR2 from the germline V gene are SGHKS and YYEKEE (reference sequence). Full variable domain (rest looked up from reference TRBV5-5 and TRBJ1-5): DAGVTQSPTHLIKTRGQQVTLRCSPISGHKSVSWYQQVLGQGPQFIFQYYEKEERGRGNFPDRFSARQFPNYSSELNVNALLLGDSALYLCASSSFSNQPQHFGDGTRLSIL.

The chain uses TRBV7-9 and TRBJ2-1. Germline CDR1 reads SEHNR; CDR2 reads FQNEAQ (reference sequence). The CDR3 sequence is 15 residues long. The CDR3 region is CASSPMGTTPNEQFF.

The chain has TRBV3-1 and TRBJ2-5. CDR3 length: 16 amino acids. Germline assignment: CDR1 LGHDT and CDR2 YNNKEL (reference sequence). This CDR3 is CASSPADGLYQETQYF.

The J gene is TRBJ2-1, the V gene TRBV9. The CDR3 length is 14 residues. Germline CDR1 and CDR2: SGDLS and YYNGEE. CDR3 protein: CASSVDTGWDEQFF. The full variable domain, completed using reference TRBV9 and TRBJ2-1, is DSGVTQTPKHLITATGQRVTLRCSPRSGDLSVYWYQQSLDQGLQFLIQYYNGEERAKGNILERFSAQQFPDLHSELNLSSLELGDSALYFCASSVDTGWDEQFFGPGTRLTVL.